The clone carrying this T cell receptor (beta chain) came up a few times. What it binds is unknown. The sample belongs to a study of response to subunit inactivated influenza vaccine. The CDR3 contains 16 residues. J was trimmed by 4 bases and V by 0 bases; bases with no gene match: 6. CDR1 is SGHKS and CDR2 is YYEKEE in the germline V gene (reference sequence). The study's findings and limits: Authors suggested each seasonal influenza vaccination recruits few new T cells.

TCRdb used MiXCR to reprocess the RT-PCR reads, holding one entry per CDR3 protein. Counted here are 500,000 or so distinct CDR3 sequences, approximately 15% occurring once; the ten biggest clones make up around 3%. This sequence was found in a man aged 45-69 years who received an inactivated influenza vaccine. The sample in question was CD4+ T cells sorted from PBMCs, obtained 23 months after vaccination. V usage is TRBV5-5 and J usage is TRBJ2-2; 7 nucleotides align to TRBD2. The CDR3 here is CASSLAPIAGTGELFF. Written as DNA, the CDR3 is TGTGCCAGCAGCTTGGCCCCTATAGCGGGCACCGGGGAGCTGTTTTTT. The complete variable domain, with remaining parts taken from reference TRBV5-5 and TRBJ2-2, reads DAGVTQSPTHLIKTRGQQVTLRCSPISGHKSVSWYQQVLGQGPQFIFQYYEKEERGRGNFPDRFSARQFPNYSSELNVNALLLGDSALYLCASSLAPIAGTGELFFGEGSRLTVL.